This T cell receptor beta chain derives from a study of CD8 T cells in ankylosing spondylitis. This clonotype turned up a few times. Its target is not known. Study-wide points: Typical of ankylosing spondylitis blood, it appeared, was a TCR beta motif of seven to nine highly homologous variants.

The TCR beta libraries were generated through quantitative 5'-RACE incorporating molecular barcodes. A single record per CDR3 protein comes from TCRdb applying MiXCR to the 5' RACE reads. Seen here are about 540,000 distinct CDR3 sequences, roughly 13% observed once, and the top ten hold around 7%. Germline V gene data show CDR1 as MNHNY and CDR2 as SVGAGI (reference sequence). This CDR3 is 11 amino acids long. The germline V and J ends were trimmed by 1 base and 4 bases, with 2 bases remaining between them. The specimen sequenced was blood, either unsorted or a sorted T cell fraction (not recorded which). This sequence originates from a male donor with ankylosing spondylitis. The chain employs TRBV6-6 and TRBJ2-7; D remains ambiguous. CDR3 sequence: CASSYYYEQYV. The CDR3 DNA reads TGTGCCAGCAGTTACTATTACGAGCAGTACGTC.